Following are 7 T cell receptor beta chains from one sample sequenced in a study of glioma-infiltrating T cells after dendritic cell vaccination. Sequencing was performed with immunoSEQ multiplex PCR; in TCRdb, only in-frame clones are kept and a portion is missing. The sample shows 91,000 or so clones, around 80% of them seen only once. Sample time point: after dendritic cell vaccination, including at tumor progression/relapse. The input for sequencing was blood, taken after dendritic cell vaccination. The source of these receptors is a human donor with glioblastoma.

V is TRBV5-6 and J is TRBJ2-7, with 7 bases matching TRBD1. Germline CDR1 SGHDT, CDR2 YYEEEE. The junction had 10 bases not matched to a gene; V was cut back by 3 bases and J by 4 bases. This CDR3 contains 15 residues. CDR3 sequence: CASSSRQGHGYEQYF. Written as DNA, the CDR3 is TGTGCCAGCAGCTCCAGACAGGGACATGGGTACGAGCAGTACTTC.

J is TRBJ2-7 and V is TRBV28; tentatively, D is TRBD1 (5 bases). Per the germline V gene, CDR1 is MDHEN and CDR2 is SYDVKM. CDR3 length: 18 residues. Trimming took 6 bases from V and 3 from J, leaving 27 bases between them. CDR3 sequence reads: CASSPARAGWKVGYEQYF. The CDR3 bases are TGTGCCAGCAGCCCCGCTAGGGCAGGGTGGAAGGTGGGCTACGAGCAGTACTTC.

This clone was seen once. This rearrangement joins TRBV5-4 to TRBJ2-3; TRBD2 agrees at 12 bases. Germline CDR1 SGHNT, CDR2 YYREEE (reference sequence). Unmatched junction bases numbered 5, after V lost 4 bases and J lost 5 bases. This CDR3 contains 15 residues. CDR3 amino acids: CASSPRTSGVDTQYF. The CDR3 DNA is TGTGCCAGCAGCCCTAGGACTAGCGGGGTAGATACGCAGTATTTT. The full variable domain, with the rest looked up from reference TRBV5-4 and TRBJ2-3, is ETGVTQSPTHLIKTRGQQVTLRCSSQSGHNTVSWYQQALGQGPQFIFQYYREEENGRGNFPPRFSGLQFPNYSSELNVNALELDDSALYLCASSPRTSGVDTQYFGPGTRLTVL.

Regarding this clone: This sample includes further DNA sequences coding for the same CDR3. The chain couples TRBV5-1 to TRBJ1-1; a weak D match, TRBD1 (5 bases). Deletions cut 2 bases from V and 1 base from J, with 9 bases between. The CDR3 runs to 14 residues. Germline CDR1 and CDR2: SGHRS and YFSETQ. The CDR3 here is CASSLDSWNTEAFF. CDR3 coding DNA: TGCGCCAGCAGCTTAGACAGTTGGAACACTGAAGCTTTCTTT.

The V gene is TRBV10-3, the J gene TRBJ2-7; 9 positions match TRBD2. Trimming at V came to 4 bases and at J to 3 bases, leaving 4 bases not matched to a gene. Germline V gene lookup returns CDR1 ENHRY and CDR2 SYGVKD. CDR3 length: 14 residues. The CDR3 DNA reads as TGTGCCATCAGTGTGACTAGCGGCCACTACGAGCAGTACTTC. This gives the protein CAISVTSGHYEQYF.

A few counts support this clone. The V and J genes are TRBV7-9 and TRBJ1-2, with D maybe TRBD1 (5 bases). Trimming shortened V by 3 bases and J by 3 bases, and 8 bases separated the two germline ends. CDR3 length: 13 amino acids. Germline values: CDR1 SEHNR, CDR2 FQNEAQ (reference sequence). The CDR3 DNA reads TGTGCCAGCAGCTTCGAGACAGACTATGGCTACACCTTC. Its translation: CASSFETDYGYTF. Supplemented by reference TRBV7-9 and TRBJ1-2, the full variable domain reads DTGVSQNPRHKITKRGQNVTFRCDPISEHNRLYWYRQTLGQGPEFLTYFQNEAQLEKSRLLSDRFSAERPKGSFSTLEIQRTEQGDSAMYLCASSFETDYGYTFGSGTRLTVV.

V gene TRBV5-1 combines with J gene TRBJ1-2; TRBD1 agrees at 8 bases. Germline CDR1 is SGHRS and CDR2 is YFSETQ. CDR3 length: 15 amino acids. With V trimmed by 4 bases and J by 9 bases, 14 bases remained unmatched. CDR3 residues: CASSLYLQGDYRYTF. CDR3 nucleotides: TGCGCCAGCAGCCTATACCTACAGGGGGACTACCGCTACACCTTC. Together with reference TRBV5-1 and TRBJ1-2, the CDR3 gives the full variable domain: KAGVTQTPRYLIKTRGQQVTLSCSPISGHRSVSWYQQTPGQGLQFLFEYFSETQRNKGNFPGRFSGRQFSNSRSEMNVSTLELGDSALYLCASSLYLQGDYRYTFGSGTRLTVV.